The 15 T cell receptor beta chains below all came from one sample that was sequenced in a study of early T cells in non-severe SARS-CoV-2 infection. TCRdb reanalysed the 5' RACE reads using MiXCR and keeps one entry per CDR3 protein. The table has tens of thousands of distinct CDR3 sequences, approximately 5.2% seen once. Sequencing used whole blood. These receptors came from an adult who was a healthcare worker with PCR-confirmed SARS-CoV-2 infection or an uninfected control (not recorded which).

This clonotype was recorded at least ten times. The chain is built from TRBV12-3 or TRBV12-4 and TRBJ2-7; D may match TRBD1 or TRBD2 (5 bases each). V lost 3 bases, J lost 1 base, and 10 bases lay in between. This CDR3 region has 14 residues. The CDR3 DNA reads as TGTGCCAGCAGTTTTCCGGGACGGTCCTACGAGCAGTACTTC. This translates into CASSFPGRSYEQYF.

This clonotype was recorded a few times. This chain connects TRBV12-3 or TRBV12-4 to TRBJ2-7; 7 positions agree with TRBD1. The V and J ends lost 5 bases and 2 bases, in that order; junction bases with no gene match: 9. The CDR3 covers 15 residues. The CDR3 sequence: CASSVYGTDTYEQYF. The DNA of the CDR3 is TGTGCCAGCAGTGTCTACGGGACAGATACCTACGAGCAGTACTTC.

This clonotype was detected many times. This sequence joins TRBV12-3 or TRBV12-4 and TRBJ1-4, with 10 bases identical to TRBD1. This CDR3 is 17 amino acids long. V lost 6 bases to trimming and J lost 0 bases; unmatched junction nucleotides: 7. CDR3 bases: TGTGCCAGCAGACCGGGACAGGGGACCGCAACTAATGAAAAACTGTTTTTT. Residues: CASRPGQGTATNEKLFF.

This clonotype was counted ten times or more. The rearrangement joins TRBV5-4 to TRBJ2-5, with D maybe TRBD2 (6 bases). Germline V gene lookup returns CDR1 SGHNT and CDR2 YYREEE (reference sequence). V was cut by 3 bases and J by 1 base, with 10 bases left in between. The CDR3 is made up of 14 amino acids. The CDR3 nucleotides read TGTGCCAGCAGCTCGCGGGACTCCCAAGAGACCCAGTACTTC. Residues: CASSSRDSQETQYF.

This clonotype was observed many times. This rearrangement joins TRBV7-2 to TRBJ2-1, with 7 bases matching TRBD2. Germline assignment: CDR1 SGHTA and CDR2 FQGNSA. Unmatched junction bases numbered 6, after V lost 2 bases and J lost 8 bases. This CDR3 contains 14 residues. The CDR3 DNA reads as TGTGCCAGCAGCTTACGTGAGAGCGGGGATGAGCAGTTCTTC. Encoded protein: CASSLRESGDEQFF.

This clonotype was detected many times. This sequence joins TRBV6-4 and TRBJ2-4, with 11 bases aligning to TRBD2. Unmatched junction bases numbered 5, after V lost 3 bases and J lost 7 bases. CDR1 is MRHNA, CDR2 SNTAGT, per germline. This CDR3 has 15 residues. CDR3 sequence (DNA): TGTGCCAGCAGTGATACTAGCGGGAGTGCCAACATTCAGTACTTC. It translates to CASSDTSGSANIQYF.

This clonotype has more than one count but fewer than ten. The chain uses TRBV6-5 and TRBJ1-4, with TRBD1 as a possible D gene (5 bases). Trimming took off 7 bases at V and 7 bases at J, with 19 bases between the two ends. Germline CDR1 and CDR2: MNHEY and SVGAGI. The CDR3 is 15 residues long. CDR3 DNA: TGTGCCAGCAAGGGGATGAGACGTTTAGGTGAAAAACTGTTTTTT. Protein: CASKGMRRLGEKLFF.

This clonotype was seen many times. The rearrangement uses TRBV20-1 and TRBJ2-6; unclear D gene. V gave up 1 base and J gave up 3 bases, with 4 bases separating them. In germline, CDR1 is DFQATT, CDR2 SNEGSKA (reference sequence). The CDR3 length is 13 residues. As DNA, the CDR3 is TGCAGTGCTAGAGGGGTTGGGGCCAACGTCCTGACTTTC. Its protein is CSARGVGANVLTF.

This clonotype has at least ten counts. The V gene is TRBV6-1, the J gene TRBJ2-6, with 7 bases that match TRBD1. The CDR3 length is 17 residues. Trimming at V came to 7 bases and at J to 0 bases, leaving 9 bases not matched to a gene. Germline CDR1 MNHNS, CDR2 SASEGT. The CDR3 region is CASNVGGLHSGANVLTF. The DNA for the CDR3 is TGTGCCAGCAACGTAGGGGGCCTCCACTCTGGGGCCAACGTCCTGACTTTC.

This clonotype came up many times. The chain links TRBV4-3 to TRBJ2-3; no reliable D call. Per the germline V gene, CDR1 is LGHNA and CDR2 is YSLEER. Trimming shortened V by 1 base and J by 2 bases, and 10 bases separated the two germline ends. The CDR3 contains 15 residues. The CDR3 sequence: CASSQVLTFTDTQYF. In DNA form, the CDR3 reads TGCGCCAGCAGCCAAGTTCTGACATTCACAGATACGCAGTATTTT.

Many counts were recorded for this clonotype. The chain employs TRBV20-1 and TRBJ2-6; 7 nucleotides agree with TRBD1. CDR3 size: 14 residues. J lost 2 bases, V lost 5 bases, and 3 bases had no gene match. Germline V CDR1 and CDR2: DFQATT, SNEGSKA (reference sequence). The CDR3 spells CSAPTGAGANVLTF. In nucleotides, the CDR3 is TGCAGTGCTCCCACAGGGGCTGGGGCCAACGTCCTGACTTTC.

There are many counts of this clonotype. The chain uses TRBV7-6 and TRBJ2-4; 8 positions match TRBD2. This CDR3 has 17 amino acids. Germline V gene data show CDR1 as SGHVS and CDR2 as FNYEAQ. Trimming removed 1 base from V and 4 bases from J; junction bases left unmatched: 9. CDR3 loop: CASSLDGREGQKNIQYF. Written as DNA, the CDR3 is TGTGCCAGCAGCTTAGACGGTCGGGAGGGCCAGAAAAACATTCAGTACTTC. The full variable domain, with the rest looked up from reference TRBV7-6 and TRBJ2-4, is GAGVSQSPRYKVTKRGQDVALRCDPISGHVSLYWYRQALGQGPEFLTYFNYEAQQDKSGLPNDRFSAERPEGSISTLTIQRTEQRDSAMYRCASSLDGREGQKNIQYFGAGTRLSVL.

The chain carries TRBV7-2 and TRBJ1-2; D might be TRBD1 (5 bases). The CDR3 loop spans 16 amino acids. The V end lost 1 base, the J end lost 5 bases, and 17 bases lay between the germline ends. Germline CDR1 reads SGHTA; CDR2 reads FQGNSA. The CDR3 DNA follows: TGTGCCAGCAGCTTAGGGGGCTCAGCCGACCCATATGGCTACACCTTC. Translated, it gives CASSLGGSADPYGYTF.

This clonotype was counted at least ten times. V gene TRBV12-3 or TRBV12-4 combines with J gene TRBJ2-7; D might be TRBD1 (6 bases). This CDR3 contains 13 residues. V was pared by 5 bases and J by 5 bases, with 13 bases between. The CDR3: CASSRDIFHEQYF. The CDR3 DNA sequence: TGTGCCAGCAGTCGGGACATATTCCACGAGCAGTACTTC.

This clonotype has a count of ten or more. The gene calls are TRBV20-1 and TRBJ2-1; TRBD2 agrees at 7 bases. The CDR3 contains 14 residues. Germline CDR1 is DFQATT and CDR2 is SNEGSKA (reference sequence). Trimming cost V 3 bases and J 0 bases; bases outside gene matches: 2. The CDR3 loop is CSASGRLSYNEQFF. CDR3 bases: TGCAGTGCTAGCGGGAGGCTCTCCTACAATGAGCAGTTCTTC.